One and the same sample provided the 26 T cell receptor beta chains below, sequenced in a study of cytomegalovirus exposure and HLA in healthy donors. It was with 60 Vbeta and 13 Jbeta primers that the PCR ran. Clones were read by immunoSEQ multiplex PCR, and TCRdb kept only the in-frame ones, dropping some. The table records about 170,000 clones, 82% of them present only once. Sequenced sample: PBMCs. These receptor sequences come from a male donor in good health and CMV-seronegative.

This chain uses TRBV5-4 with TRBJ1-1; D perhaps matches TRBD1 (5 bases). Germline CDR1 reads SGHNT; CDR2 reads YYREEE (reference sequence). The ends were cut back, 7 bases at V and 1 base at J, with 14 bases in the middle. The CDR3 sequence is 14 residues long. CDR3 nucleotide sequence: TGTGCCAGCGGACTCCGGGGGGGGAACACTGAAGCTTTCTTT. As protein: CASGLRGGNTEAFF.

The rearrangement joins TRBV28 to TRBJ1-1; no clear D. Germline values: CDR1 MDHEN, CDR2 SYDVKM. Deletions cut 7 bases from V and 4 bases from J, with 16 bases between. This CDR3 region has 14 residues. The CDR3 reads CASTVSGYGTEAFF. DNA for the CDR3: TGTGCCAGCACCGTGTCGGGATATGGCACTGAAGCTTTCTTT.

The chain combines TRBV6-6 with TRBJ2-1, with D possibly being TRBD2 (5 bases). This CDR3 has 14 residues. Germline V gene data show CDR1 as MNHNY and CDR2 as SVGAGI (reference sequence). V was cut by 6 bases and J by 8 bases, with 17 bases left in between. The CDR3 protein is CASRTGSEGHEQFF. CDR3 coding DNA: TGTGCCAGCAGAACGGGGTCCGAAGGCCATGAGCAGTTCTTC.

CDR3 loop: CASSVGSSSYNEQFF. DNA of the CDR3: TGTGCCAGCAGCGTAGGGTCTAGCTCCTACAATGAGCAGTTCTTC. The gene calls are TRBV9 and TRBJ2-1; D is undetermined. CDR1 is SGDLS and CDR2 is YYNGEE in the germline V gene. Trimming stripped 0 bases from V and 0 bases from J, with 7 bases between. This CDR3 spans 15 amino acids.

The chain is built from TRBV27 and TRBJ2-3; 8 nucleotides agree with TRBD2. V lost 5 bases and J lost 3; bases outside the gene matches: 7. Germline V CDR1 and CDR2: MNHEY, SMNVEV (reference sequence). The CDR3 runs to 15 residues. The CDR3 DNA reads TGTGCCAGCAGTCTACTAGCGGAGTGGACAGATACGCAGTATTTT. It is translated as CASSLLAEWTDTQYF.

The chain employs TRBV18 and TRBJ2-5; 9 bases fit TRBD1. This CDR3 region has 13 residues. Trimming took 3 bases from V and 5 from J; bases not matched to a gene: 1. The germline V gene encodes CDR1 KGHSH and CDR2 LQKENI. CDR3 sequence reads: CASSPGTGETQYF. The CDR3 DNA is TGTGCCAGCTCACCCGGGACAGGGGAGACCCAGTACTTC. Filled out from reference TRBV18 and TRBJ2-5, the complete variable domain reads NAGVMQNPRHLVRRRGQEARLRCSPMKGHSHVYWYRQLPEEGLKFMVYLQKENIIDESGMPKERFSAEFPKEGPSILRIQQVVRGDSAAYFCASSPGTGETQYFGPGTRLLVL.

CDR3 bases: TGCGCCAGCAGCCATACAGGTTCAAATACGCAGTATTTT. The encoded protein is CASSHTGSNTQYF. The genes are TRBV4-3 and TRBJ2-3; a possible D gene is TRBD1 (5 bases). The CDR3 covers 13 residues. Trimming left V 3 bases short and J 7 bases short, with 11 bases between. The germline gives CDR1 LGHNA, CDR2 YSLEER.

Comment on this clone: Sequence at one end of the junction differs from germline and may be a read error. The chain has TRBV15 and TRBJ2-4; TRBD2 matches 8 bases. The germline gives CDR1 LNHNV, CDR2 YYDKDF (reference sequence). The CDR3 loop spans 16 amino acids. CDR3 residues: CAPSNRAGGAKNIQYF. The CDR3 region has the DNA TGTGCCCCCAGCAATAGGGCGGGGGGAGCCAAAAACATTCAGTACTTC. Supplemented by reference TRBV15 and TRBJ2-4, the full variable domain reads DAMVIQNPRYQVTQFGKPVTLSCSQTLNHNVMYWYQQKSSQAPKLLFHYYDKDFNNEADTPDNFQSRRPNTSFCFLDIRSPGLGDTAMYLCAPSNRAGGAKNIQYFGAGTRLSVL.

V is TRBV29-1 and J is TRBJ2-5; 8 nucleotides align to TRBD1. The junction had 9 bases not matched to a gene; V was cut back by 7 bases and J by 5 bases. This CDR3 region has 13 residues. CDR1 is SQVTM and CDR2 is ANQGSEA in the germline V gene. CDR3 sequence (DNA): TGCAGCGAGCAGGGGGCTCGAGGGGAGACCCAGTACTTC. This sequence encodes CSEQGARGETQYF.

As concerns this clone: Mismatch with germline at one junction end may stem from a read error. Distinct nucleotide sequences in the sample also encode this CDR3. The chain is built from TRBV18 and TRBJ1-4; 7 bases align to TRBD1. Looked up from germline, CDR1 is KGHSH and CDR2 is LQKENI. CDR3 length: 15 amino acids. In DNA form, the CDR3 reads TGTGCCAGTTCACGTCGGTCAGGGGGTGTTGAAAAACTGTTTTTT. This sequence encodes CASSRRSGGVEKLFF.

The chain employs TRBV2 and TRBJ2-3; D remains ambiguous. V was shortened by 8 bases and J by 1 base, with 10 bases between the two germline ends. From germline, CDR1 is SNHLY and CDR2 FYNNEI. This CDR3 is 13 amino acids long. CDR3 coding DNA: TGTGCCAGCCGTATGGTAGGCACAGATACGCAGTATTTT. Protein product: CASRMVGTDTQYF.

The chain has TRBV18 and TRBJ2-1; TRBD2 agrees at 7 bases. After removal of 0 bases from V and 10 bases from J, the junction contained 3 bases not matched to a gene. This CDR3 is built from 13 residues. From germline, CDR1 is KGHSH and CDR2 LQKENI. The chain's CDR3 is CASSPPSGGEQFF. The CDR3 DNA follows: TGTGCCAGCTCACCACCGTCGGGAGGCGAGCAGTTCTTC.

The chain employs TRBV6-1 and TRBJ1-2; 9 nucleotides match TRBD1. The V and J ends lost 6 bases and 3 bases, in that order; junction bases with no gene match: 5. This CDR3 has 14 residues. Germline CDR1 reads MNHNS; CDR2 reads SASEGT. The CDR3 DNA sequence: TGTGCCAGCAGGGAAACAGGGGGCCACTATGGCTACACCTTC. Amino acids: CASRETGGHYGYTF.

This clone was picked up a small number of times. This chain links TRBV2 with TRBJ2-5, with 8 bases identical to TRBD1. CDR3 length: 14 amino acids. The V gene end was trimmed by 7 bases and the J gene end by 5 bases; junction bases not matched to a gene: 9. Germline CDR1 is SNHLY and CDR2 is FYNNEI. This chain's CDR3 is CASNGRGRMETQYF. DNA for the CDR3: TGTGCCAGCAATGGCAGGGGGCGGATGGAGACCCAGTACTTC.

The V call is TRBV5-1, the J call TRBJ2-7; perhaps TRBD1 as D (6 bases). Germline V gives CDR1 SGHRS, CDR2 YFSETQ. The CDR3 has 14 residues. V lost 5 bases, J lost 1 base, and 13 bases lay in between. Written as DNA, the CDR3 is TGCGCCAGCAGTCCCGGGACACAATCCTACGAGCAGTACTTC. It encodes CASSPGTQSYEQYF.

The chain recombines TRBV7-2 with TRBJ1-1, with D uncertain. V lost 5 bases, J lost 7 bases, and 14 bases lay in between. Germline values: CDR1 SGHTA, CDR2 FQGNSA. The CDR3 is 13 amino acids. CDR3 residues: CASSHSRGLEAFF. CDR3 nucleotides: TGTGCCAGCAGCCATAGCCGTGGCCTTGAAGCTTTCTTT.

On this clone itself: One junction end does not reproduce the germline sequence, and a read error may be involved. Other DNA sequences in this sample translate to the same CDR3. This chain's CDR3 is CASSPTGLGGNTIYF. The CDR3 region has the DNA TGCGCCAGCTCACCGACAGGTTTAGGTGGAAACACCATATATTTT. This chain joins TRBV18 and TRBJ1-3; D perhaps matches TRBD1 (6 bases). Germline CDR1 reads KGHSH; CDR2 reads LQKENI. This CDR3 is built from 15 residues.

The chain's CDR3 is CASSLSAGNTEAFF. The CDR3 nucleotides read TGTGCCAGCAGCTTAAGCGCGGGCAACACTGAAGCTTTCTTT. This chain connects TRBV7-3 to TRBJ1-1; D remains unclear. The CDR3 has 14 amino acids. V dropped 1 base and J dropped 2 bases, with 8 bases sitting between them. Germline V gene lookup returns CDR1 SGHTA and CDR2 FQGTGA.

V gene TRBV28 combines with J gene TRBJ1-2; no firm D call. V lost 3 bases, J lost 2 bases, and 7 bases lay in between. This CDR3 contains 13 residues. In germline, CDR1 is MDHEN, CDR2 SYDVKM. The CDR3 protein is CASSFRSNYGYTF. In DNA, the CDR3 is TGTGCCAGCAGTTTCCGGTCGAACTATGGCTACACCTTC.

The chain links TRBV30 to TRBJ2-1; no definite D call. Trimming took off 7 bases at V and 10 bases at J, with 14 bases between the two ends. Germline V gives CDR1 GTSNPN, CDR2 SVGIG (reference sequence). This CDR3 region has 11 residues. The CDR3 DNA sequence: TGTGCCTCCCGTGAGCGTACGGAGCAGTTCTTC. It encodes CASRERTEQFF.

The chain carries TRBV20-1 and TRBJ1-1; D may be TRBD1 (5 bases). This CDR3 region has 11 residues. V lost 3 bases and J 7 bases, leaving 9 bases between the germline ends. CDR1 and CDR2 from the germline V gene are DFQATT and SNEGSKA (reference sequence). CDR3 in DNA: TGCAGTGCTAGGCAGACAGTTGAAGCTTTCTTT. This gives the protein CSARQTVEAFF.

The CDR3 spells CAWSEVTNNQPQHF. CDR3 sequence (DNA): TGTGCCTGGAGTGAGGTCACTAACAATCAGCCCCAGCATTTT. The V call is TRBV30, the J call TRBJ1-5; D gene unclear. Between the trimmed V and J ends, which lost 1 base and 3 bases, there was a span of 10 bases. Germline loops: CDR1 GTSNPN, CDR2 SVGIG (reference sequence). The length of the CDR3 is 14 residues.

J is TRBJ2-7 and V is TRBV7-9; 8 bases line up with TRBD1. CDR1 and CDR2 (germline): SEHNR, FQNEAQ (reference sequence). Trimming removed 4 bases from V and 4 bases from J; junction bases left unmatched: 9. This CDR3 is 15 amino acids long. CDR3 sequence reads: CASSSDRVGKYEQYF. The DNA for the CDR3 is TGTGCCAGCAGCTCGGACAGGGTGGGTAAATACGAGCAGTACTTC.

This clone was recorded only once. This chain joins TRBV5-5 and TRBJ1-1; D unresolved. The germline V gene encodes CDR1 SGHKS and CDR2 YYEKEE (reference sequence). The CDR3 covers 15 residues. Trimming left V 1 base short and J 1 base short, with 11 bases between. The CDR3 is CASSLFRSKNTEAFF. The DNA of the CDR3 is TGTGCCAGCAGCTTGTTCCGGAGTAAGAACACTGAAGCTTTCTTT.

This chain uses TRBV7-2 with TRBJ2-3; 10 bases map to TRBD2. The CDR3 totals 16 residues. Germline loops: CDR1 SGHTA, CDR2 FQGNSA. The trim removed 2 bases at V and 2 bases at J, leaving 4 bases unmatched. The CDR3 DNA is TGTGCCAGCAGCTTACGTCTAGCGGGAGCCACAGATACGCAGTATTTT. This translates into CASSLRLAGATDTQYF.

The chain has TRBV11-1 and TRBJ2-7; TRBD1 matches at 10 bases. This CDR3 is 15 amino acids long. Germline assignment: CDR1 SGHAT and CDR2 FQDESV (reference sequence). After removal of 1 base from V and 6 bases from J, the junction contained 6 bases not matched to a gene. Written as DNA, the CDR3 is TGTGCCAGCAGCTTAGGGGGACAGGGGACATCCGAGCAGTACTTC. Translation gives CASSLGGQGTSEQYF.